The 3 T cell receptor beta chains listed next were all sequenced from one sample in a study of blood T cell repertoires in COVID-19. Libraries were prepared by immunoSEQ multiplex PCR; TCRdb keeps only in-frame clonotypes and omits some of them. The sample lists roughly 230,000 clones, 80% to 90% occurring once. The sequencing sample was made of peripheral blood. Receptors were obtained from a woman aged 40 to 50 who had recovered from COVID-19.

This chain uses TRBV29-1 with TRBJ1-2; D might be TRBD1 (6 bases). V was pared by 3 bases and J by 4 bases, with 12 bases between. CDR1 SQVTM and CDR2 ANQGSEA come from the germline V gene. The CDR3 contains 13 residues. The CDR3 nucleotides read TGCAGCGTTGAGGACAGTTTGGGCTATGGCTACACCTTC. This sequence encodes CSVEDSLGYGYTF.

This chain connects TRBV5-5 to TRBJ2-7; 8 nucleotides match TRBD2. The CDR3 extends over 18 amino acids. V lost 0 bases, J lost 2 bases, and 13 bases stayed unmatched. The V gene's germline CDR1 is SGHKS and CDR2 YYEKEE (reference sequence). The CDR3 loop is CASSLALTSGSEPYEQYV. The CDR3 DNA is TGTGCCAGCAGCTTGGCCCTTACCAGCGGGAGCGAGCCCTACGAGCAGTACGTC.

This clone was found a few times. J is TRBJ1-1 and V is TRBV10-3; no definite D call. Trimming shortened V by 10 bases and J by 0 bases, and 24 bases separated the two germline ends. The CDR3 extends over 17 amino acids. Germline CDR1 reads ENHRY; CDR2 reads SYGVKD. The CDR3 reads CASTRQAYSDLNTEAFF. The CDR3 bases are TGTGCCAGCACAAGGCAGGCTTACTCGGACTTGAACACTGAAGCTTTCTTT.